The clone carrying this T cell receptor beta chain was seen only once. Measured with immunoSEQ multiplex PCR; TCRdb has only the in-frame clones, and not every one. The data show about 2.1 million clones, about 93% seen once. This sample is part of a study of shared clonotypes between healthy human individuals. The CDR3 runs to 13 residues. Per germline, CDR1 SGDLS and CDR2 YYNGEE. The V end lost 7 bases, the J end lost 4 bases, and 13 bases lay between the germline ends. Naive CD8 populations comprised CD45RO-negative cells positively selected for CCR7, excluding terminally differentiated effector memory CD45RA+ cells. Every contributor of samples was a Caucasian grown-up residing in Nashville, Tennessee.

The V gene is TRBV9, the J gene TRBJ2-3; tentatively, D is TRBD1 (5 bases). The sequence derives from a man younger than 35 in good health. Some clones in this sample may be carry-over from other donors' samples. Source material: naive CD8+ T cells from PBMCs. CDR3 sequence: CASGDGAPDTQYF. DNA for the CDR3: TGTGCCAGCGGAGATGGGGCTCCAGATACGCAGTATTTT.